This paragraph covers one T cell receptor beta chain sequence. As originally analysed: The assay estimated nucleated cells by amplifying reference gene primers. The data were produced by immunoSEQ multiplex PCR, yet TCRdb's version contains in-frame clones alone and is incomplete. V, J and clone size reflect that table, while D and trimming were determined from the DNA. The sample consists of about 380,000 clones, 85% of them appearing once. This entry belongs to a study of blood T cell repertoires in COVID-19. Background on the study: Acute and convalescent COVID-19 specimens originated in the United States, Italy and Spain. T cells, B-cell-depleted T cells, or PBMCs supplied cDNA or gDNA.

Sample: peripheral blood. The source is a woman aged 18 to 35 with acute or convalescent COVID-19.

The CDR3 reads CASRLDRRITDTQYF. In DNA form, the CDR3 reads TGTGCCAGCAGGCTGGACAGAAGGATCACAGATACGCAGTATTTT. This chain links TRBV6-5 with TRBJ2-3, with a possible D match to TRBD1 (6 bases). The CDR3 contains 15 residues. The V gene's germline CDR1 is MNHEY and CDR2 SVGAGI. The V gene lost 6 bases and the J gene lost 2 bases, with 15 bases spanning the gap.